This entry is about one T cell receptor beta chain. These data come from a study of blood T cell repertoires in COVID-19. Study background: T cells, B-cell-depleted T cells, or PBMCs supplied cDNA or gDNA.

The table came from immunoSEQ multiplex PCR; TCRdb's copy has only in-frame clones and leaves some out. The table includes 300,000 to 400,000 clones, about 83% detected once. Germline CDR1 reads KGHSH; CDR2 reads LQKENI. This CDR3 has 14 residues. V shed 6 bases and J 5 bases; nucleotides not matched to a gene: 6. This sequence originates from a man in his thirties or forties with active or convalescent COVID-19. What was sequenced was peripheral blood. V is TRBV18 and J is TRBJ2-1; TRBD1 agrees at 8 bases. Written as DNA, the CDR3 is TGTGCCAGCTCTGGACAGGGAGTAAACAATGAGCAGTTCTTC. It codes for CASSGQGVNNEQFF.